The clone carrying this T cell receptor (beta chain) occurred a few times. Its cognate antigen is unknown. This record comes from a study of vaccination and CD4 T cells after COVID-19. The study's findings and limits: Counts of SARS-CoV-2-reactive clonotypes had a median that went from 21 to 38, a nonsignificant change.

The V gene's germline CDR1 is DFQATT and CDR2 SNEGSKA (reference sequence). V was trimmed by 2 bases and J by 6 bases, leaving 20 bases between them. This CDR3 has 15 amino acids. CD4+ T cells that had been cultured provided DNA sequenced with the Oncomine TCR Beta short-read assay. From the PCR reads, TCRdb called clonotypes with MiXCR, one entry per CDR3 protein. This table has several thousand distinct CDR3 sequences, about 30% appearing once. Stated treatment: roughly 11-day PBMC culture with coronavirus spike peptide pools or control peptides (ViraFEST assay). The sequence derives from a human donor who had recovered from COVID-19. V is TRBV20-1 and J is TRBJ2-7, with D unresolved. The source was CD4+ T cells from blood, cultured in vitro, collected after SARS-CoV-2 vaccination. CDR3 amino acids: CSARTWARSVFEQYF. In nucleotides, the CDR3 is TGCAGTGCTAGAACTTGGGCGCGAAGCGTTTTCGAGCAGTACTTC.